These T cell receptor beta chains were read from a single sample in a study of radiotherapy plus CTLA-4 blockade in lung cancer. Sequenced by immunoSEQ multiplex PCR; TCRdb stores in-frame clones only, minus some. Seen here are around 18,000 clones, approximately 85% observed once, and the top ten hold 20% to 30%. This material consisted of peripheral blood, taken from a patient treated with radiotherapy plus ipilimumab. The source of these receptors is a human donor with non-small cell lung cancer whose response to radiotherapy plus ipilimumab could not be evaluated. Both conserved end residues are part of each CDR3.

j_call v_call cdr3_aa
TRBJ2-4 TRBV5-8 CASREEWAKNIQYF
TRBJ2-1 TRBV6-1 CASSEAGTGIDNEQFF
TRBJ1-1 TRBV11-1 CASSLVTGVNTEAFF
TRBJ2-2 TRBV4-2 CASSRDSGGSSTGELFF
TRBJ1-1 TRBV11-3 CASSAGTGVEAFF
TRBJ2-1 TRBV12-5 CASGLGRGHSDEQFF
TRBJ2-7 TRBV18 CASSPSGGPYEQYF
TRBJ1-2 TRBV19 CATLTGGYGYTF
TRBJ2-1 TRBV9 CASSVGIAGAYNEQFF
TRBJ2-5 TRBV28 CASSTSGLVRETQYF
TRBJ2-7 TRBV10-2 CASRGTGTYEQYF
TRBJ1-2 TRBV2 CASSETGDYGYTF
TRBJ2-2 TRBV7-3 CASSSLAGITGELFF
TRBJ2-2 TRBV14 CASRDSTGELFF
TRBJ2-1 TRBV21-1 CASRAAIATPSDNEQFF
TRBJ1-4 TRBV15 CATSSSVGAGEEKLFF
TRBJ1-3 TRBV19 CASDPGGIPGNTIYF
TRBJ1-2 TRBV20-1 CSSGGAGYTF
TRBJ1-2 TRBV2 CASSDWADTGTDAGYTF
TRBJ2-3 TRBV10-2 CASTLPSTDTQYF
TRBJ2-7 TRBV29-1 CSVGNRGAYEQYF
TRBJ1-3 TRBV5-4 CASSLSGTGNTIYF
TRBJ2-1 TRBV7-2 CASSVRGEGLYNEQFF
TRBJ1-5 TRBV28 CASRRQGSNQPQHF
TRBJ2-7 TRBV28 CASSLGIFGTSGGRDTYEQYF